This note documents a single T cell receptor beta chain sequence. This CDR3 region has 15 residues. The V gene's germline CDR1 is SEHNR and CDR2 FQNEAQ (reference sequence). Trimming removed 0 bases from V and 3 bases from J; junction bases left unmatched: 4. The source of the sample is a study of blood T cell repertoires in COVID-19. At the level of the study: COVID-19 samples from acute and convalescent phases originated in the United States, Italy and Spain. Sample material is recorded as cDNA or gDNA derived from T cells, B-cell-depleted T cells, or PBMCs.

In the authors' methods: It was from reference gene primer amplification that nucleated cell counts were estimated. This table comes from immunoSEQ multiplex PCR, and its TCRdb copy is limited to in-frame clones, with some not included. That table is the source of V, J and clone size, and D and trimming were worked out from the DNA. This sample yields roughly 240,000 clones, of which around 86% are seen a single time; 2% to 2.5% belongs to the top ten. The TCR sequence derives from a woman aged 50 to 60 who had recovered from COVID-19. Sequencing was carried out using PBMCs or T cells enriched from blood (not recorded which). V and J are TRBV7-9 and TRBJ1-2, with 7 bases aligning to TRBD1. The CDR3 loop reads CASSLAGGSHYGYTF. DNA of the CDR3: TGTGCCAGCAGCTTAGCAGGGGGCTCACACTATGGCTACACCTTC.